These 16 T cell receptor beta chains were sequenced from one sample in a study of shared clonotypes between healthy human individuals. Clones were read by immunoSEQ multiplex PCR, and TCRdb kept only the in-frame ones, dropping some. The sample lists 800,000 to 950,000 clones; about 96% were seen once. Positive CCR7 selection of CD45RO-negative cells yielded the naive CD8 cells, and terminally differentiated effector memory CD45RA+ cells were excluded. The sequenced sample was naive CD8+ T cells sorted from blood. Source of these receptors: a man aged 25 to 45 in good health.

The chain couples TRBV5-6 to TRBJ2-7; 7 bases line up with TRBD1. The CDR3 runs 12 residues. J lost 3 bases, V lost 5 bases, and 2 bases had no gene match. The germline gives CDR1 SGHDT, CDR2 YYEEEE. This CDR3 is CASRRDSYEQYF. The CDR3, as DNA: TGTGCCAGCAGACGGGACAGCTACGAGCAGTACTTC.

A note on this clone: The same CDR3 can be traced to other DNA sequences in this sample. This CDR3 is CASSYYRGNTEAFF. The CDR3 DNA follows: TGTGCCAGCAGTTACTACAGGGGTAACACTGAAGCTTTCTTT. The chain uses TRBV6-5 and TRBJ1-1, with 7 positions matching TRBD1. V shed 1 base, J shed 2 bases, and the junction held 1 base outside the gene matches. CDR1 MNHEY and CDR2 SVGAGI come from the germline V gene. CDR3 size: 14 residues.

This chain uses TRBV28 with TRBJ1-5, with 9 bases matching TRBD1. Germline loops: CDR1 MDHEN, CDR2 SYDVKM. This CDR3 has 18 residues. J was trimmed by 2 bases and V by 7 bases; bases with no gene match: 15. The CDR3 loop is CASTTSRDRVVGNQPQHF. The CDR3 DNA sequence: TGTGCCAGCACCACCTCCCGGGACAGGGTTGTAGGCAATCAGCCCCAGCATTTT.

In DNA, the CDR3 is TGTGCCAGCAGCCAGGCCGGGACAGGGGGAAATAGCAATCAGCCCCAGCATTTT. Translating it yields CASSQAGTGGNSNQPQHF. This chain links TRBV7-2 with TRBJ1-5, with TRBD1 identical over 11 bases. The CDR3 loop spans 18 amino acids. Germline V gene sequence: CDR1 SGHTA, CDR2 FQGNSA. J was trimmed by 0 bases and V by 5 bases; bases with no gene match: 9.

The chain joins TRBV7-5 to TRBJ2-7. TRBV7-5 is classified as a pseudogene. The CDR3 consists of 12 residues. The CDR3 DNA reads as TGTGCCAGCAGCCCCACGTCCCACGAGCAGTACTTC. Translating gives CASSPTSHEQYF.

The genes are TRBV9 and TRBJ1-1, with unresolved D. This CDR3 region has 14 residues. The V end lost 0 bases, the J end lost 0 bases, and 6 bases lay between the germline ends. Per germline, CDR1 SGDLS and CDR2 YYNGEE. Here the CDR3 reads CASSVGFVNTEAFF. CDR3 sequence (DNA): TGTGCCAGCAGCGTAGGGTTCGTGAACACTGAAGCTTTCTTT.

V and J are TRBV28 and TRBJ2-1, with D unclear. CDR1 and CDR2 (germline): MDHEN, SYDVKM. The CDR3 is 13 amino acids. V lost 5 bases and J lost 3, with 8 bases in between. The CDR3 coding sequence is TGTGCCAGCAGTACCTCTCTCTACAATGAGCAGTTCTTC. This encodes CASSTSLYNEQFF.

This sequence joins TRBV2 and TRBJ2-1; the match to TRBD1 covers 10 bases. The CDR3 covers 14 residues. With V trimmed by 3 bases and J by 8 bases, 4 bases remained unmatched. Germline loops: CDR1 SNHLY, CDR2 FYNNEI. The CDR3 DNA follows: TGTGCCAGCAGTGAGGGGACAGGGGAATATGAGCAGTTCTTC. Protein: CASSEGTGEYEQFF.

Regarding this clone: Other DNA sequences from this sample encode an identical CDR3 as well. This rearrangement joins TRBV7-9 to TRBJ2-7; TRBD2 is a possible D gene (5 bases). Per the germline V gene, CDR1 is SEHNR and CDR2 is FQNEAQ (reference sequence). The length of the CDR3 is 12 residues. Trimming took off 0 bases at V and 5 bases at J, with 5 bases between the two ends. CDR3 sequence reads: CASSLAGDEQYF. The CDR3 nucleotides are TGTGCCAGCAGCTTAGCCGGGGACGAGCAGTACTTC.

The rearrangement links TRBV7-8 to TRBJ1-5, with TRBD1 identical over 7 bases. J gave up 5 bases and V 5 bases, and 6 bases lay outside the gene matches. Germline V CDR1 and CDR2: SGHVS, FQNEAQ. The CDR3 totals 14 residues. The CDR3 region is CASSPVQGHQPQHF. CDR3 sequence (DNA): TGTGCCAGCAGCCCTGTACAGGGGCATCAGCCCCAGCATTTT.

DNA of the CDR3: TGCAGCGCCCTAGTGTACATGGGACAGATGAACACTGAAGCTTTCTTT. Encoded protein: CSALVYMGQMNTEAFF. The chain carries TRBV29-1 and TRBJ1-1, with TRBD1 matching over 7 bases. The CDR3 has 16 amino acids. In germline, CDR1 is SQVTM, CDR2 ANQGSEA. With 7 bases clipped from V and 0 bases from J, the junction kept 14 bases outside the gene matches.

V and J are TRBV6-5 and TRBJ2-1, with TRBD2 identical over 11 bases. V lost 4 bases to trimming and J lost 2 bases; unmatched junction nucleotides: 1. The CDR3 consists of 15 residues. Per the germline V gene, CDR1 is MNHEY and CDR2 is SVGAGI. In nucleotides, the CDR3 is TGTGCCAGCAGTTCGGGACTAGCGGCCTACAATGAGCAGTTCTTC. This sequence encodes CASSSGLAAYNEQFF.

The chain employs TRBV9 and TRBJ2-1; 12 bases align to TRBD2. The CDR3 has 16 amino acids. Germline values: CDR1 SGDLS, CDR2 YYNGEE. Trimming took 0 bases from V and 9 from J; bases not matched to a gene: 7. The CDR3: CASSVGLAGGPGEQFF. As DNA, the CDR3 is TGTGCCAGCAGCGTAGGGCTAGCGGGAGGGCCAGGTGAGCAGTTCTTC. Full variable domain (remainder filled in from reference TRBV9 and TRBJ2-1): DSGVTQTPKHLITATGQRVTLRCSPRSGDLSVYWYQQSLDQGLQFLIQYYNGEERAKGNILERFSAQQFPDLHSELNLSSLELGDSALYFCASSVGLAGGPGEQFFGPGTRLTVL.

The gene calls are TRBV7-2 and TRBJ2-1, with 12 bases aligning to TRBD2. V shed 5 bases, J shed 4 bases, and the junction held 3 bases outside the gene matches. The CDR3 sequence is 15 residues long. Germline V lookup: CDR1 SGHTA, CDR2 FQGNSA. The CDR3 here is CASSPGLAGYNEQFF. In nucleotides, the CDR3 is TGTGCCAGCAGCCCAGGACTAGCGGGGTACAATGAGCAGTTCTTC.

This chain connects TRBV27 to TRBJ2-5, with a possible D match to TRBD2 (6 bases). Germline values: CDR1 MNHEY, CDR2 SMNVEV (reference sequence). The CDR3 totals 14 residues. V was clipped by 8 bases and J by 4 bases, with 17 bases between them. The CDR3 region is CASGEEGLAETQYF. In DNA, the CDR3 is TGTGCCAGCGGGGAGGAGGGATTGGCAGAGACCCAGTACTTC.

The chain couples TRBV19 to TRBJ1-2; D is ambiguous. From germline, CDR1 is LNHDA and CDR2 SQIVND (reference sequence). Trimming removed 5 bases from V and 8 bases from J, with 12 bases in between. The CDR3 consists of 12 residues. The CDR3 loop reads CASSFASGGYTF. CDR3 DNA: TGTGCCAGTAGTTTCGCCTCTGGAGGCTACACCTTC. The whole variable domain, remainder taken from reference TRBV19 and TRBJ1-2, is DGGITQSPKYLFRKEGQNVTLSCEQNLNHDAMYWYRQDPGQGLRLIYYSQIVNDFQKGDIAEGYSVSREKKESFPLTVTSAQKNPTAFYLCASSFASGGYTFGSGTRLTVV.